This T cell receptor (beta chain) was observed in a study of graft-versus-host responses after intestinal transplantation listed by TCRdb under 2021. Looking at the study overall: The transplants that recipients got were multivisceral, liver-intestinal, or isolated intestinal. To identify alloreactive clones, pre-transplant mixed lymphocyte reaction products were sequenced and then compared with unstimulated pre-transplant donor and recipient T cells. The cohort enrolled 24 intestinal transplant recipients, one of whom was a retransplant, and a few patients without pretransplant specimens were excluded. Samples from a few later patients were sequenced in-house on an Illumina MiSeq with MiXCR processing rather than by the commercial service. Every recipient was given anti-thymocyte globulin induction, followed by about three years of maintenance tacrolimus and steroids. A peak of at least 4% donor T cells among recipient peripheral blood mononuclear cells was the definition used for donor T cell macrochimerism. After intestinal transplantation, graft-versus-host and host-versus-graft alloreactive T cell clones were followed in the graft, circulation and bone marrow using bulk TCR-beta CDR3 sequencing. Here is what the overall study found, with its caveats: The relatively low number and heterogeneity of intestinal transplant patients limited the conclusions. Peak levels of circulating GvH clones were associated with declines in HvG clones early after transplant. GvH clones were found in recipient bone marrow, and some of the GvH clones appeared earlier in ileal mucosa or blood, which is consistent with an intestinal mucosal origin. Patients with donor T cell macrochimerism had high GvH to HvG T cell clonal ratios in their allografts.

The time point label of this sample denotes: cells obtained before transplantation from donor or recipient. In mixed lymphocyte reactions, 200,000 CFSE-labeled pre-transplant responders were plated with 200,000 irradiated violet-dye-labeled stimulators and cultured for 6 days. Proliferating CD3+CD4+CFSE-low and CD3+CD8+CFSE-low responder cells were FACS-sorted on a BD Influx sorter after the mixed lymphocyte reaction. Library creation used the immunoSEQ multiplex PCR assay. In most patients, genomic DNA was isolated using the Qiagen DNeasy Blood and Tissue Kit and sent frozen to Adaptive Biotechnologies for TCR sequencing. For most patients, high-throughput TCR-beta CDR3 sequencing of genomic DNA was performed by Adaptive Biotechnologies. Turning to the authors' computational methods: TCR sequencing data were retrieved from Adaptive's ImmunoSEQ software for roughly 17 patients, whereas a few other patients were processed with MiXCR and VDJtools. To correct CD4 versus CD8 sorting errors, any sequence found in both subsets at a frequency ratio below 5:1 was removed. Because the origin of CDR3 nucleotide sequences shared between donor and recipient could not be assigned, those sequences were removed. To count as alloreactive, a clone needed at least 2-fold expansion over unstimulated cells and a minimum CFSE-low frequency of 0.002% (template counts) or 0.001% (read counts). Clones were considered mappable if detected in sequenced pre-transplant spleen, lymph node, or MLR CFSE-low populations of the donor or recipient. Cumulative frequency of alloreactive clones was calculated as a percentage of all sequences weighted by copy number. This is the immuneACCESS table as TCRdb keeps it, with only in-frame sequences that have V and J called. A part of the clones is gone; compared with another copy, unresolved V genes explain less than half, and the rest is unexplained. V and J calls and clone size are given by that table; D and trimming were obtained from the DNA. The sample profile shows roughly 13,000 clones; roughly 29% of them were found once. The leading ten clones occupy roughly 2.6% of the sample.

The CDR3, cysteine through phenylalanine, is 14 amino acids long. Solely the CDR3 DNA is kept, with 42 bases framed from the first base. V drops 6 bases and J drops 3 bases, leaving 15 bases in between. CDR1 and CDR2 are drawn from the germline V gene: MNHEY, SVGAGI. A remark on this clone: It has no much larger one-base neighbor in the sample; base qualities were not kept.

The chain employs TRBV6-5 and TRBJ2-7; the D gene lacks a confident call. Material: alloreactive CD8+ T cells from a mixed lymphocyte reaction culture, obtained before intestinal transplant. This sample's cell subset or site label indicates: CFSE-low proliferating T cells sorted from roughly six-day pre-transplant mixed lymphocyte reaction (GvH or HvG direction). The source of this sequence is a human patient who received an intestinal transplant. The CDR3 region reads CASSLGLGNYEQYF. The DNA reads TGTGCCAGCAGCTTAGGGTTAGGAAACTACGAGCAGTACTTC.